This T cell receptor beta chain was sequenced in a study of tumor-infiltrating lymphocytes in primary liver carcinoma. This clonotype was counted ten times or more. Its target is unknown. The ends were cut back, 5 bases at V and 0 bases at J, with 12 bases in the middle. CDR1 SGHDT and CDR2 YYEEEE come from the germline V gene. This CDR3 contains 16 residues. Findings of the study overall: Significantly greater top-250-clone fractions characterized tumors relative to blood (p = 0.039).

It was from approximately 22-30 mg of unsorted bulk tissue that RNA and DNA were co-extracted. Total RNA amounting to roughly 0.5 ug was the source from which TCR beta cDNA was made with a constant-region primer. A slightly modified ARM-PCR protocol with three nested multiplex PCR rounds produced these TCR beta libraries. Both of the initial two PCR rounds ran for around 9 cycles and employed TRBV1-TRBV30 forward primers alongside a C-beta reverse primer. MiXCR was run by TCRdb on the multiplex PCR reads, yielding one entry per CDR3 protein. Of 100,000 or so distinct CDR3 sequences in the sample, about 70% are singletons; the top ten hold 9% to 10%.

Sequencing input: liver tumor tissue from sampling region 5. Subset denoted: tumor region T5, tumor centre. The origin of this receptor is a woman in her fifties or sixties with primary liver carcinoma and hepatitis B virus infection. The chain joins TRBV5-6 to TRBJ2-6, with D possibly called TRBD1 or TRBD2 (6 bases each). CDR3 nucleotide sequence: TGTGCCAGCAGGGGACACGGGAGCTCTGGGGCCAACGTCCTGACTTTC. It is translated as CASRGHGSSGANVLTF. Combining the CDR3 with reference TRBV5-6 and TRBJ2-6 gives the whole variable domain DAGVTQSPTHLIKTRGQQVTLRCSPKSGHDTVSWYQQALGQGPQFIFQYYEEEERQRGNFPDRFSGHQFPNYSSELNVNALLLGDSALYLCASRGHGSSGANVLTFGAGSRLTVL.